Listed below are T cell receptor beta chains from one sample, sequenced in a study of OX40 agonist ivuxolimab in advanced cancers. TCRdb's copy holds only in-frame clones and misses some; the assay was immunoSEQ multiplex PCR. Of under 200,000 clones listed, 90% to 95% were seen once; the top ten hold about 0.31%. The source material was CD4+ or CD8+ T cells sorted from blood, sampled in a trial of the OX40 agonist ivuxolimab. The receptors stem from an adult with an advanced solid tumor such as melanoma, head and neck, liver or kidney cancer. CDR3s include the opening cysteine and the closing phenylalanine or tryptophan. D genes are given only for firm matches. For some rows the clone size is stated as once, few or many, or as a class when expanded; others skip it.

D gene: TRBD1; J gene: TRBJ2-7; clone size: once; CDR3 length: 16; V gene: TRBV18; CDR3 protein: CASSPPVGTGSHEQYF; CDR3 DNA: TGTGCCAGCTCACCCCCGGTCGGGACAGGGAGTCACGAGCAGTACTTC
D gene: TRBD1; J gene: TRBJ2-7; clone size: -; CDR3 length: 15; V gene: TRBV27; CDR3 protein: CASSQTGTGVYEQYF; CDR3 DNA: TGTGCCAGCAGCCAGACCGGGACAGGGGTCTACGAGCAGTACTTC
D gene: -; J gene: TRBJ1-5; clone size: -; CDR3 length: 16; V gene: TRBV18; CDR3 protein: CASSPARGVGNQPQHF; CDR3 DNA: TGTGCCAGCTCACCGGCTAGGGGGGTCGGCAATCAGCCCCAGCATTTT
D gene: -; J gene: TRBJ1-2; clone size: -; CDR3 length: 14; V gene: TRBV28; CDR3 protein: CASSLESGSYGYTF; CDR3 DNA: TGTGCCAGCAGTTTAGAGTCAGGGAGCTATGGCTACACCTTC
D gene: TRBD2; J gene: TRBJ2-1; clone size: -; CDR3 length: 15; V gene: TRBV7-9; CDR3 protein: CASSSGGALGNEQFF; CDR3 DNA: TGTGCCAGCAGCTCCGGGGGGGCTTTAGGCAATGAGCAGTTCTTC
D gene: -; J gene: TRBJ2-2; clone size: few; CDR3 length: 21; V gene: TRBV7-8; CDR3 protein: CASSPAGWILVTSPNTGELFF; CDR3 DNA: TGTGCCAGCAGCCCAGCCGGTTGGATACTAGTTACATCCCCGAACACCGGGGAGCTGTTTTTT
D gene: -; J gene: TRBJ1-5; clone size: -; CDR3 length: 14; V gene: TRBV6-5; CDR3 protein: CASSYLFPGQPQHF; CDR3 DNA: TGTGCCAGCAGTTACCTTTTCCCGGGTCAGCCCCAGCATTTT
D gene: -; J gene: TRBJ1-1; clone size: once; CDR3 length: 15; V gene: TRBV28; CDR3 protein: CAIGGARGYRIGAFF; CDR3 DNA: TGTGCCATCGGAGGGGCGCGGGGGTATCGTATCGGAGCTTTCTTT
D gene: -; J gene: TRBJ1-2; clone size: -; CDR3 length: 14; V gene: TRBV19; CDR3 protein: CASSKPPPVYGYTF; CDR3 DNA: TGTGCCAGTAGTAAGCCCCCGCCCGTCTATGGCTACACCTTC
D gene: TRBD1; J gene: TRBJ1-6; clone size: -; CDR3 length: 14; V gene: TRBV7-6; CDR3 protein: CASSPGQGASPLHF; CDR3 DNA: TGTGCCAGCAGTCCCGGACAGGGTGCTTCACCCCTCCACTTT
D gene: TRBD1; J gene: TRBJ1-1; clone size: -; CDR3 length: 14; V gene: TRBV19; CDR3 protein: CASSIVQGDTEAFF; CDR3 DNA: TGTGCCAGTAGTATAGTACAGGGGGACACTGAAGCTTTCTTT
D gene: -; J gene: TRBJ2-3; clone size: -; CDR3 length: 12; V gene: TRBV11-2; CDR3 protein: CASSPGGQTQYF; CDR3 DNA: TGTGCCAGCAGCCCCGGGGGGCAGACGCAGTATTTT
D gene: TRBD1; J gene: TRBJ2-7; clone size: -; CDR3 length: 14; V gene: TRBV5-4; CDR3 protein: CASSPDRGSYEQYF; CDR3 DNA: TGTGCCAGCAGCCCGGACAGGGGTTCCTACGAGCAGTACTTC
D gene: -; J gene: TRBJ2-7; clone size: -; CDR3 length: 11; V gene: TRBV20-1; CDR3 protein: CSAAGNYEQYF; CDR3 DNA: TGCAGTGCTGCAGGAAACTACGAGCAGTACTTC
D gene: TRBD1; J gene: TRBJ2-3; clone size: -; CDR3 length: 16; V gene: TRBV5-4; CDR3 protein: CASSFGTGDHTDTQYF; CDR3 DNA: TGTGCCAGCAGCTTCGGGACAGGGGATCACACAGATACGCAGTATTTT
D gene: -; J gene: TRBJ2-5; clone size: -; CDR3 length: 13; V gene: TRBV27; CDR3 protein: CASSWGLGETQYF; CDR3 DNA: TGTGCCAGCAGTTGGGGGCTCGGAGAGACCCAGTACTTC
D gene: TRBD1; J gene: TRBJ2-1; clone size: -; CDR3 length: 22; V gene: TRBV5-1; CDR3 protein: CASSSLGGPGTGVSSFYNEQFF; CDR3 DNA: TGCGCCAGCAGCTCACTGGGGGGGCCGGGGACAGGGGTATCTAGTTTCTACAATGAGCAGTTCTTC
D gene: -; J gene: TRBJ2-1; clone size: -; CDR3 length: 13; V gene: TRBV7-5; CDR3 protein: CAISGGAYNEQFF; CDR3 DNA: TGTGCCATTAGCGGGGGAGCCTACAATGAGCAGTTCTTC
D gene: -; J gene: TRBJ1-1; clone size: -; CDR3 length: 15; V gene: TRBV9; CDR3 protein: CASSVEARRGTEAFF; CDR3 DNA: TGTGCCAGCAGCGTAGAGGCCCGCAGGGGCACTGAAGCTTTCTTT
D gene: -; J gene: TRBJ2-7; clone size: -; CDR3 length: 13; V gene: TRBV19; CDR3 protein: CASTGPGWYEQYF; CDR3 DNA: TGTGCCAGCACGGGGCCGGGTTGGTACGAGCAGTACTTC
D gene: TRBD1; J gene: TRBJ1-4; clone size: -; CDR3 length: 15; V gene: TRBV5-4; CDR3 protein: CASSSNQGAFEKLFF; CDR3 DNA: TGTGCCAGCAGCTCCAACCAGGGGGCTTTTGAAAAACTGTTTTTT
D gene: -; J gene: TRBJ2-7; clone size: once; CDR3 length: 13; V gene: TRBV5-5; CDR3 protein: CASSWDRTYEQYF; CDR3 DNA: TGTGCCAGCAGCTGGGACCGGACCTACGAGCAGTACTTC
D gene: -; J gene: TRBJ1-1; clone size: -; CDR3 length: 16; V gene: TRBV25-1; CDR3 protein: CASSLTTGPVFTEAFF; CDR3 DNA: TGTGCCAGCAGTCTCACTACAGGACCGGTGTTTACTGAAGCTTTCTTT
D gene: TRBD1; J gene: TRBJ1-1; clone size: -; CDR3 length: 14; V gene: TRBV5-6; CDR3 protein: CASSSQGAGTEAFF; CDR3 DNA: TGTGCCAGCAGCTCACAGGGGGCTGGAACTGAAGCTTTCTTT
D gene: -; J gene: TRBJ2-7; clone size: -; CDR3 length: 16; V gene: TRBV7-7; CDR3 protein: CASSPRLDSVPGEQYF; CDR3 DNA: TGTGCCAGCAGCCCTCGCTTGGACAGCGTACCCGGAGAGCAGTACTTC
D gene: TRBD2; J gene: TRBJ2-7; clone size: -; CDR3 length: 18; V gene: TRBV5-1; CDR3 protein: CASSLTSGGKGVSYEQYF; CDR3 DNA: TGCGCCAGCAGCTTGACTAGCGGGGGAAAAGGGGTCTCCTACGAGCAGTACTTC
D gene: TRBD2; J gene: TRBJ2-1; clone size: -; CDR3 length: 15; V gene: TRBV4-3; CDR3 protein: CASSQLWGGTREQFF; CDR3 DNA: TGCGCCAGCAGCCAACTATGGGGGGGTACACGGGAGCAGTTCTTC
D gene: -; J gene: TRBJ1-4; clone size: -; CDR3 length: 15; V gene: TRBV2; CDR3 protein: CASSGEGNGNEKLFF; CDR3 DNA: TGTGCCAGCAGTGGGGAGGGTAACGGTAATGAAAAACTGTTTTTT
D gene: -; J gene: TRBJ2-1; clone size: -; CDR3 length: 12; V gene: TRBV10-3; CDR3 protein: CAISELGSEQFF; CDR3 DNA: TGTGCCATCAGTGAGCTAGGCAGTGAGCAGTTCTTC
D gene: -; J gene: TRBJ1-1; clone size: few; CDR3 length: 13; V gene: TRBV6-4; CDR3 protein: CASSVTENTEAFF; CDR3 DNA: TGTGCCAGCAGTGTCACAGAGAACACTGAAGCTTTCTTT
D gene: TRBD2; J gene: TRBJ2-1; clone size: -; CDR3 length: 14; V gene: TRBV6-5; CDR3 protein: CASLSGGAYNEQFF; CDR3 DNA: TGTGCCAGCCTCAGCGGGGGCGCTTACAATGAGCAGTTCTTC
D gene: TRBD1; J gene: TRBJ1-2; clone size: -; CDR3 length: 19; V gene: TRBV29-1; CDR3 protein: CSVGRGYRDRGESNYGYTF; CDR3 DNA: TGCAGCGTGGGGAGGGGGTATCGGGACAGGGGAGAATCTAACTATGGCTACACCTTC
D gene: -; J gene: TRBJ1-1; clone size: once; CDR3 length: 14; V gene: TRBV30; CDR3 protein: CAWSVRGATTEAFF; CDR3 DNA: TGTGCCTGGAGTGTAAGAGGGGCCACCACTGAAGCTTTCTTT
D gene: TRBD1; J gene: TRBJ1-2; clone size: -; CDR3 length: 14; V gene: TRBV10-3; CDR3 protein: CAITAQGINYGYTF; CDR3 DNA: TGTGCCATCACCGCACAGGGGATAAACTATGGCTACACCTTC
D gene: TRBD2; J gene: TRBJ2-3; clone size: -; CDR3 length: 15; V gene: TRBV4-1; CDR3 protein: CASSRGGVETDTQYF; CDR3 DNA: TGCGCCAGCAGCCGCGGGGGAGTAGAGACAGATACGCAGTATTTT
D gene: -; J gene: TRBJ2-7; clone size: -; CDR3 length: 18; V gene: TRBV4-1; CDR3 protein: CASSLGHPNPGRTTEQYF; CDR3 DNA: TGCGCCAGCAGCCTTGGGCATCCCAATCCGGGACGGACTACCGAGCAGTACTTC
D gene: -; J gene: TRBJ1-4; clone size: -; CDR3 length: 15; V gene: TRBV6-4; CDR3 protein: CASSRGQTTNEKLFF; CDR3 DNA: TGTGCCAGCAGTCGCGGACAGACAACTAATGAAAAACTGTTTTTT
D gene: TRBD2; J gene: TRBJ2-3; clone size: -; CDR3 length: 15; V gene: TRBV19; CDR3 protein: CASSMGLAVTDTQYF; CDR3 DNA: TGTGCCAGTAGTATGGGACTAGCTGTGACAGATACGCAGTATTTT
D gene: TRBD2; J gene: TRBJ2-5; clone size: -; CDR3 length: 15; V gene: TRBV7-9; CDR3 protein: CASSPTSGRRETQYF; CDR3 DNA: TGTGCCAGCAGCCCCACTAGCGGGAGGAGGGAGACCCAGTACTTC
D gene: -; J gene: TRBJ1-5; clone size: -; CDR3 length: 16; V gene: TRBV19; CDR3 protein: CASTPMGGVYGQPQHF; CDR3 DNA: TGTGCCAGTACTCCGATGGGAGGGGTATATGGACAGCCCCAGCATTTT
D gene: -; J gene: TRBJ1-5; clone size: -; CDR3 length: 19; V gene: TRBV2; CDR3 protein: CASSEALREGRSSNQPQHF; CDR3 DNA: TGTGCCAGCAGTGAAGCGCTTCGGGAAGGGAGGAGTAGCAATCAGCCCCAGCATTTT
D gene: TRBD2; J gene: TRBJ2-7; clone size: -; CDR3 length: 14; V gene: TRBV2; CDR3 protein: CASRLLASAYEQYF; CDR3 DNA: TGTGCCAGCAGGTTACTAGCGTCAGCCTACGAGCAGTACTTC
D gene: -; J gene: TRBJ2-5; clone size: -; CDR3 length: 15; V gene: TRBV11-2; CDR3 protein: CASSFGGGGWETQYF; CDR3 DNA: TGTGCCAGCAGCTTTGGGGGCGGGGGTTGGGAGACCCAGTACTTC
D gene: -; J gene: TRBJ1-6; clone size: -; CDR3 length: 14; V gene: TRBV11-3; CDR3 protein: CASSLDSNNSPLHF; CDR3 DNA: TGTGCCAGCAGCCTTGACAGTAATAATTCACCCCTCCACTTT
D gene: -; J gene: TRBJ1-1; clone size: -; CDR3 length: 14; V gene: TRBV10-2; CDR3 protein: CASMYREENTEAFF; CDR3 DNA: TGCGCCAGCATGTACCGGGAAGAGAACACTGAAGCTTTCTTT
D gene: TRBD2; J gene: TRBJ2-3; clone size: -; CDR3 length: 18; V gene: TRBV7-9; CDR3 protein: CASSLARGASGNTDTQYF; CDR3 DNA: TGTGCCAGCAGCTTAGCCCGAGGGGCTAGCGGTAACACAGATACGCAGTATTTT
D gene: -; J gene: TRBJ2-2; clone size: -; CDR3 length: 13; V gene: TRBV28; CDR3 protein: CASSSRPTGELFF; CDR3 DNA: TGTGCCAGCAGTTCCAGACCTACCGGGGAGCTGTTTTTT
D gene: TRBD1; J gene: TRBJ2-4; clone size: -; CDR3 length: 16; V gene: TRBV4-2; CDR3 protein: CASSQTGPLAKNIQYF; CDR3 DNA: TGTGCCAGCAGCCAGACAGGGCCTCTAGCCAAAAACATTCAGTACTTC
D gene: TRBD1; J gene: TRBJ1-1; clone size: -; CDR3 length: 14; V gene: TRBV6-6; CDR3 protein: CASSLQGDGTEAFF; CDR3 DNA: TGTGCCAGCAGTCTCCAGGGGGACGGCACTGAAGCTTTCTTT
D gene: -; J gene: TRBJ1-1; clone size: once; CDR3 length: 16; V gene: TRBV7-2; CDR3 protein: CASSPGRLYSNTEAFF; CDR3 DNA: TGTGCCAGCAGCCCGGGACGGCTCTATTCGAACACTGAAGCTTTCTTT
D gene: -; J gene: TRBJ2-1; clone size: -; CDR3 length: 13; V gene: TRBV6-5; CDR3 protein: CATRGWSRNEQFF; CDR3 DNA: TGTGCCACTAGAGGATGGAGTCGCAATGAGCAGTTCTTC
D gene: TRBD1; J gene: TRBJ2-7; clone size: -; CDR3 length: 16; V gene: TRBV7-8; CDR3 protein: CASSPQAGQDPYEQYF; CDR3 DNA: TGTGCCAGCAGCCCCCAGGCGGGACAGGACCCCTACGAGCAGTACTTC